This is a list of T cell receptor beta chains from one sample in a study of blood T cell repertoires in COVID-19. Method: immunoSEQ multiplex PCR; TCRdb's copy keeps in-frame clones and lacks some. This table holds under 75,000 clones, approximately 88% found once. Material: peripheral blood. These receptors all stem from a man in his 60s with COVID-19, enrolled during active disease. CDR3s include the opening cysteine and the closing phenylalanine or tryptophan. A D gene is named only where the DNA matches it firmly. The size field is filled for only some rows; it gives once, few, many or a size class.

NA TRBJ1-1 TRBV6-5 NA TGTGCCAGCAGCCCGCCCGGGGTTGGGGGGACTGAAGCTTTCTTT CASSPPGVGGTEAFF
NA TRBJ2-1 TRBV5-1 few TGCGCCAGCAGCTTGGCCGTAATCCTCGGGTACAATGAGCAGTTCTTC CASSLAVILGYNEQFF
TRBD1 TRBJ1-6 TRBV16 NA TGTGCCAGCAGCCACCCCGACAGGGTCTGGTCACCCCTCCACTTT CASSHPDRVWSPLHF
NA TRBJ1-2 TRBV9 NA TGTGCCAGCAGCGTTGACACCAACTATGGCTACACCTTC CASSVDTNYGYTF
NA TRBJ1-1 TRBV3-1/TRBV3-2 NA TGTGCCAGCAGCCCCAGCGGGCCCGGGAACACTGAAGCTTTCTTT CASSPSGPGNTEAFF
NA TRBJ2-3 TRBV7-9 once TGTGCCAGCAGCCGCCAGGGTGGCCGGGGGGCGGATACGCAGTATTTT CASSRQGGRGADTQYF
TRBD2 TRBJ2-5 TRBV9 once TGTGCCAGCAGCGTAGGGAAACTAGCGGGGGACCAAGAGACCCAGTACTTC CASSVGKLAGDQETQYF
TRBD1 TRBJ1-6 TRBV12-5 NA TGTGCTAGTGGTTCCGGGACAGCCCTGGGATCACCCCTCCACTTT CASGSGTALGSPLHF
TRBD1 TRBJ1-1 TRBV13 NA TGTGCCAGCAGCTCATATGAGGACAGGGAAATCGGCCGGAACACTGAAGCTTTCTTT CASSSYEDREIGRNTEAFF
NA TRBJ1-3 TRBV5-1 NA TGCGCCAGCAGCTTGGGACCTAGGGGTGCAGGAAACACCATATATTTT CASSLGPRGAGNTIYF
TRBD1 TRBJ1-5 TRBV6-1 NA TGTGCCAGCAGTGACCGGGACAGGGATGGGCCCCAGCATTTT CASSDRDRDGPQHF
NA TRBJ1-1 TRBV9 NA TGTGCCAGCAGGGCGGCGGGGGCGCAAACTGAAGCTTTCTTT CASRAAGAQTEAFF
TRBD1 TRBJ2-7 TRBV5-4 NA TGTGCCAGCAGCTCACAGGGGGTTGGGAACGAGCAGTACTTC CASSSQGVGNEQYF
TRBD1 TRBJ2-1 TRBV24-1 NA TGTGCCACCAGTTCCACCAGGGGGTATGAGCAGTTCTTC CATSSTRGYEQFF
TRBD1 TRBJ2-5 TRBV3-1/TRBV3-2 NA TGTGCCAGCAGCACTCGACAGGGGGCAGAGACCCAGTACTTC CASSTRQGAETQYF